The rows below give T cell receptor beta chains drawn from one sample of a study of cytomegalovirus exposure and HLA in healthy donors. Using immunoSEQ multiplex PCR, the repertoire was profiled, and TCRdb retains in-frame clones only, with some absent. The table records just over 200,000 clones, 70% of them present only once. Sequenced input: PBMCs. The receptor source for this set is a man in his forties or fifties in good health and CMV-seropositive. The CDR3 runs from the conserved cysteine through the conserved F or W. Fields, in order: clone size, D gene, V gene, J gene, CDR3 DNA, CDR3 protein. A D gene is named only where the DNA matches it firmly. Where a row states a size, it is once, few, many or the class of an expanded clone; other rows omit it.

size: .
D: .
V: TRBV14
J: TRBJ2-7
DNA: TGTGCCAGCAGCCAAGATTTTGGGCCTGGACAGATCTACTACGAGCAGTACTTC
CDR3: CASSQDFGPGQIYYEQYF

size: .
D: .
V: TRBV5-1
J: TRBJ2-5
DNA: TGCGCCAGCAGCTTGTGGAGGAAAGAGACCCAGTACTTC
CDR3: CASSLWRKETQYF

size: .
D: TRBD1
V: TRBV7-8
J: TRBJ2-2
DNA: TGTGCCAGCAGCTTAGAGCCAGACAGGGGGCGCACCGGGGAGCTGTTTTTT
CDR3: CASSLEPDRGRTGELFF

size: .
D: .
V: TRBV5-6
J: TRBJ2-7
DNA: TGTGCCAGCAGTCGCGCAGGGGCTGGCTACGAGCAGTACTTC
CDR3: CASSRAGAGYEQYF

size: few
D: .
V: TRBV7-9
J: TRBJ2-3
DNA: TGTGCCAGCAGCCTCGGAGACACAGATACGCAGTATTTT
CDR3: CASSLGDTDTQYF

size: .
D: .
V: TRBV7-2
J: TRBJ2-3
DNA: TGTGCCAGCAGCCCGACAGTGGGGGGTATGCAGTATTTT
CDR3: CASSPTVGGMQYF

size: .
D: .
V: TRBV21-1
J: TRBJ2-3
DNA: TGTGCCAGACCGGGACTAGCGGGGCATGCGGGTAGCACAGATACGCAGTATTTT
CDR3: CARPGLAGHAGSTDTQYF

size: .
D: TRBD1
V: TRBV9
J: TRBJ1-1
DNA: TGTGCCAGCAGTCGCCCGGTGACAGGGAGGTCAACTGAAGCTTTCTTT
CDR3: CASSRPVTGRSTEAFF

size: .
D: .
V: TRBV5-1
J: TRBJ2-7
DNA: TGCGCCAGCAGCTTGTGGGGACACAGCTCCTACGAGCAGTACTTC
CDR3: CASSLWGHSSYEQYF

size: few
D: .
V: TRBV6-6
J: TRBJ2-7
DNA: TGTGCCAGCACGGGGACCTACGAGCAGTACTTC
CDR3: CASTGTYEQYF

size: .
D: .
V: TRBV14
J: TRBJ1-1
DNA: TGTGCCAGCAGCCAAGCCAGACAACACACTGAAGCTTTCTTT
CDR3: CASSQARQHTEAFF

size: .
D: TRBD1
V: TRBV13
J: TRBJ2-7
DNA: TGTGCCAGCAGCTCTCCGGGACAGGGGATTTACGAGCAGTACTTC
CDR3: CASSSPGQGIYEQYF

size: .
D: .
V: TRBV6-4
J: TRBJ1-1
DNA: TGTGCCAGTCCCGAGGAGCCGACAGTGACAATGTGGGACACTGAAGCTTTCTTT
CDR3: CASPEEPTVTMWDTEAFF

size: .
D: TRBD1
V: TRBV10-3
J: TRBJ1-1
DNA: TGTGCCATCAGTCCGACAGGGGGCGACGCTGAAGCTTTCTTT
CDR3: CAISPTGGDAEAFF

size: .
D: TRBD1
V: TRBV19
J: TRBJ2-7
DNA: TGTGCCAGTAGTACAAGGACAGGGCTATACGAGCAGTACTTC
CDR3: CASSTRTGLYEQYF

size: .
D: .
V: TRBV5-4
J: TRBJ1-1
DNA: TGTGCCAGCAGCTGGGGAGGAGGGGAACAAACTGAAGCTTTCTTT
CDR3: CASSWGGGEQTEAFF

size: .
D: .
V: TRBV9
J: TRBJ2-2
DNA: TGTGCCAGCAGGGGCCGAAGCACCGGGGAGCTGTTTTTT
CDR3: CASRGRSTGELFF

size: .
D: TRBD1
V: TRBV27
J: TRBJ2-5
DNA: TGTGCCAGCAGCTTTGGGGACAGTGTAGGGGAGACCCAGTACTTC
CDR3: CASSFGDSVGETQYF

size: .
D: .
V: TRBV6-6
J: TRBJ1-1
DNA: TGTGCCAGCAGTACGGGGAGGGGCCTGACGAACACTGAAGCTTTCTTT
CDR3: CASSTGRGLTNTEAFF

size: once
D: .
V: TRBV27
J: TRBJ1-3
DNA: TGTGCCAGCAGTTTAGGACCAGGGTACTCTGGAAACACCATATATTTT
CDR3: CASSLGPGYSGNTIYF

size: .
D: TRBD1
V: TRBV2
J: TRBJ2-7
DNA: TGTGCCAGCAGTGTCATGGTGGGAGGGACAGGGGCTTCCTACGAGCAGTACTTC
CDR3: CASSVMVGGTGASYEQYF

size: few
D: .
V: TRBV2
J: TRBJ1-2
DNA: TGTGCCAGCAGCCTCGGAGGTGAGAGCTATGGCTACACCTTC
CDR3: CASSLGGESYGYTF

size: .
D: .
V: TRBV20-1
J: TRBJ2-7
DNA: TGCAGTGCTTCGCGGCCGCCCGAGCAGTACTTC
CDR3: CSASRPPEQYF

size: .
D: .
V: TRBV15
J: TRBJ1-2
DNA: TGTGCCACCAGCAGAGATCGTCCGTCCCCAGGGGATGGCTACACCTTC
CDR3: CATSRDRPSPGDGYTF

size: .
D: TRBD1
V: TRBV6-5
J: TRBJ2-7
DNA: TGTGCCAGCAGTCCAGCGGGACAGGGGGTTTACGAGCAGTACTTC
CDR3: CASSPAGQGVYEQYF

size: few
D: TRBD2
V: TRBV4-3
J: TRBJ2-2
DNA: TGCGCCAGCAGCCCTCTAGCGGGGGGTGTGGAGGGGGAGCTGTTTTTT
CDR3: CASSPLAGGVEGELFF

size: few
D: .
V: TRBV6-5
J: TRBJ1-5
DNA: TGTGCCAGCAGCCCGGGTCAGCCCCAGCATTTT
CDR3: CASSPGQPQHF

size: .
D: .
V: TRBV5-1
J: TRBJ1-3
DNA: TGCGCCAGCAGCTTGGAGCGGGGAACGGCTGGAAACACCATATATTTT
CDR3: CASSLERGTAGNTIYF

size: few
D: TRBD1
V: TRBV28
J: TRBJ2-3
DNA: TGTGCCAGCGGGCTAGGGGGCAACACAGATACGCAGTATTTT
CDR3: CASGLGGNTDTQYF

size: .
D: TRBD1
V: TRBV27
J: TRBJ2-7
DNA: TGTGCCAGCACTCCGGGACAGGGGGCGTGGGAGCAGTACTTC
CDR3: CASTPGQGAWEQYF

size: .
D: .
V: TRBV28
J: TRBJ1-2
DNA: TGTGCCAGCAGTCCCCCTTCCCCCGGGACTAAATATGGCTACACCTTC
CDR3: CASSPPSPGTKYGYTF

size: .
D: .
V: TRBV25-1
J: TRBJ2-6
DNA: TGTGCCAGCAGTCTCGTGGGCGCTTCTGGGGCCAACGTCCTGACTTTC
CDR3: CASSLVGASGANVLTF

size: .
D: TRBD1
V: TRBV4-1
J: TRBJ1-4
DNA: TGCGCCAGCAGCCAAGATCCCGGGACAGGGGTGGGTGAAAAACTGTTTTTT
CDR3: CASSQDPGTGVGEKLFF

size: once
D: .
V: TRBV9
J: TRBJ2-5
DNA: TGTGCCAGCAGCGTAGCTGGCAGCGGAGCCGAGACCCAGTACTTC
CDR3: CASSVAGSGAETQYF

size: few
D: TRBD1
V: TRBV7-2
J: TRBJ1-2
DNA: TGTGCCAGCAGCCCGACAGGGGGCACTAACTATGGCTACACCTTC
CDR3: CASSPTGGTNYGYTF

size: few
D: .
V: TRBV5-6
J: TRBJ2-7
DNA: TGTGCCAGCAGCGAAACAGGGCGGTCCTACGAGCAGTACTTC
CDR3: CASSETGRSYEQYF

size: .
D: .
V: TRBV4-3
J: TRBJ2-7
DNA: TGCGCCAGCAGCCAAGCAGCGGGCATCAACTACGAGCAGTACTTC
CDR3: CASSQAAGINYEQYF

size: few
D: TRBD2
V: TRBV15
J: TRBJ2-3
DNA: TGTGCCACCGCCGTCGTCGGGGGGTCCACAGATACGCAGTATTTT
CDR3: CATAVVGGSTDTQYF